Below are 9 T cell receptor beta chains sequenced from a single sample in a study of vaccination effects on CD4 cells after COVID-19. The data were produced by immunoSEQ multiplex PCR, yet TCRdb's version contains in-frame clones alone and is incomplete. The sample lists 70,000 or so clones; over 60% were seen once. Investigators separated out CD4+ T cells once around 10 days of culture had passed. These receptors' antigens are unknown. Material: CD4+ T cells from PBMCs cultured without peptide, obtained before COVID-19 vaccination. Source of these receptors: a human donor who received a COVID-19 vaccine.

Only a few counts were recorded for this clone. This chain joins TRBV7-8 and TRBJ1-5; D not resolved. There are 16 residues in the CDR3. Trimming took off 2 bases at V and 1 base at J, with 12 bases between the two ends. Germline assignment: CDR1 SGHVS and CDR2 FQNEAQ. The CDR3 here is CASSLKRLTSNQPQHF. The CDR3 DNA reads as TGTGCCAGCAGCTTAAAGAGATTAACAAGCAATCAGCCCCAGCATTTT. Drawing the rest from reference TRBV7-8 and TRBJ1-5, the complete variable domain is GAGVSQSPRYKVAKRGQDVALRCDPISGHVSLFWYQQALGQGPEFLTYFQNEAQLDKSGLPSDRFFAERPEGSVSTLKIQRTQQEDSAVYLCASSLKRLTSNQPQHFGDGTRLSIL.

The chain couples TRBV29-1 to TRBJ2-4, with D unclear. V lost 0 bases to trimming and J lost 1 base, with 10 bases between them. Germline CDR1 is SQVTM and CDR2 is ANQGSEA. CDR3 length equals 15 residues. CDR3 DNA sequence: TGCAGCGTTGAAGAGGTGGGTGTCGCCAAAAACATTCAGTACTTC. It yields the protein CSVEEVGVAKNIQYF.

The rearrangement links TRBV11-2 to TRBJ1-1; D remains ambiguous. The germline CDR1 and CDR2 sequences are SGHAT and FQNNGV. V was cut by 4 bases and J by 8 bases, with 14 bases left in between. The CDR3 is 13 amino acids. CDR3 amino acids: CASSSRLGTEAFF. The CDR3 DNA sequence: TGTGCCAGCAGCTCCCGCTTGGGTACCGAAGCTTTCTTT. Looking up the rest from reference TRBV11-2 and TRBJ1-1 gives the full variable domain: EAGVAQSPRYKIIEKRQSVAFWCNPISGHATLYWYQQILGQGPKLLIQFQNNGVVDDSQLPKDRFSAERLKGVDSTLKIQPAKLEDSAVYLCASSSRLGTEAFFGQGTRLTVV.

The chain combines TRBV5-1 with TRBJ2-3; D unclear. Germline V gene lookup returns CDR1 SGHRS and CDR2 YFSETQ. CDR3 length: 12 residues. V gave up 0 bases and J gave up 2 bases, with 1 base separating them. CDR3 DNA: TGCGCCAGCAGCTTGGCCACAGATACGCAGTATTTT. It codes for CASSLATDTQYF.

The chain joins TRBV5-4 to TRBJ2-5; D is possibly TRBD1 (6 bases). The CDR3 is 13 residues long. Germline CDR1 and CDR2: SGHNT and YYREEE (reference sequence). Trimming removed 0 bases from V and 5 bases from J, with 8 bases in between. CDR3 sequence reads: CASSLDQGETQYF. Here the CDR3 DNA reads TGTGCCAGCAGCTTGGACCAGGGGGAGACCCAGTACTTC.

This clone came up a few times. As DNA, the CDR3 is TGTGCCAGCAGTGGTAGTGAAAAACTGTTTTTT. It translates to CASSGSEKLFF. The chain combines TRBV6-4 with TRBJ1-4; D remains ambiguous. Trimming removed 4 bases at V and 7 bases at J, with 4 bases between. Germline CDR1 and CDR2: MRHNA and SNTAGT. The CDR3 runs 11 residues.

This clone was detected only once. This chain uses TRBV29-1 with TRBJ2-1; TRBD2 matches 9 bases. From germline, CDR1 is SQVTM and CDR2 ANQGSEA. The CDR3 has 16 amino acids. Trimming at V came to 1 base and at J to 0 bases, leaving 4 bases not matched to a gene. CDR3 region: CSVEVGGGGSYNEQFF. DNA of the CDR3: TGCAGCGTTGAAGTGGGCGGGGGGGGCTCCTACAATGAGCAGTTCTTC.

The chain uses TRBV6-1 and TRBJ1-1; a weak D match, TRBD1 (6 bases). V gave up 0 bases and J gave up 11 bases, with 13 bases separating them. There are 13 residues in the CDR3. CDR1 and CDR2 (germline): MNHNS, SASEGT. CDR3 in DNA: TGTGCCAGCAGTGAAGCCGGGGGGCGGTGGGCTTTCTTT. This gives the protein CASSEAGGRWAFF.

The V and J genes are TRBV2 and TRBJ2-3, with TRBD1 matching over 8 bases. The V and J ends lost 3 bases and 6 bases, in that order; junction bases with no gene match: 5. The CDR3 length is 14 residues. From germline, CDR1 is SNHLY and CDR2 FYNNEI. CDR3: CASSDITGGDTQYF. In nucleotides, the CDR3 is TGTGCCAGCAGTGACATAACAGGGGGGGATACGCAGTATTTT.